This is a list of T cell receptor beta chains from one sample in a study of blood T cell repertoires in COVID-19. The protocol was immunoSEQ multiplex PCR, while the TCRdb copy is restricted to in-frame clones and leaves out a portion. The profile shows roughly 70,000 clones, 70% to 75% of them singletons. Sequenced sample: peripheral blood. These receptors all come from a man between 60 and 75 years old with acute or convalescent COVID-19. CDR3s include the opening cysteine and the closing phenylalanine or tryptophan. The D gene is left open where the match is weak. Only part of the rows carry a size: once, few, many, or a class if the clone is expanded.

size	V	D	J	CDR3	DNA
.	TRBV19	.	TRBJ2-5	CASSIELDGETQYF	TGTGCCAGTAGTATAGAACTAGACGGCGAGACCCAGTACTTC
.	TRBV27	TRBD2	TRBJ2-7	CASSGGTSVPYEQYF	TGTGCCAGCAGTGGGGGGACTAGTGTTCCCTACGAGCAGTACTTC
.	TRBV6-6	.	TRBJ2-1	CASSYDPGREQFF	TGTGCCAGCAGTTACGACCCAGGCCGTGAGCAGTTCTTC
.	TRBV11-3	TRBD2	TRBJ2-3	CASSSLAGEVGDTQYF	TGTGCCAGCAGCTCACTAGCGGGAGAGGTTGGAGATACGCAGTATTTT
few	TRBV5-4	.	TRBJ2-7	CASTAQGGLLYEQYF	TGTGCCAGCACCGCCCAGGGGGGTCTTCTGTACGAGCAGTACTTC
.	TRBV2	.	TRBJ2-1	CASSDQGGAKQFF	TGTGCCAGCAGTGACCAAGGGGGGGCTAAGCAGTTCTTC
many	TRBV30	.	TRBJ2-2	CAWRPGQVTGELFF	TGTGCCTGGAGGCCCGGACAAGTCACCGGGGAGCTGTTTTTT
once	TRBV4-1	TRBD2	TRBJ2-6	CASSQVAGGHSGANVLTF	TGCGCCAGCAGCCAAGTAGCGGGGGGCCACTCTGGGGCCAACGTCCTGACTTTC
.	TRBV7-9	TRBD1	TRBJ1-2	CASSFTGGGYTF	TGTGCCAGCAGCTTTACAGGGGGCGGCTACACCTTC
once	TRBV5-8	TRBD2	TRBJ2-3	CASSLERGGTDTQYF	TGTGCCAGCAGCTTGGAGCGGGGGGGCACAGATACGCAGTATTTT
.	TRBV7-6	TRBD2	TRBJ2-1	CASSSPASGGSNEQFF	TGTGCCAGCAGCTCCCCAGCTAGCGGGGGGTCGAATGAGCAGTTCTTC
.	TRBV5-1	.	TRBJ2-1	CASSLNSLSSYNEQFF	TGCGCCAGCAGCTTGAACTCTCTGAGCTCCTACAATGAGCAGTTCTTC
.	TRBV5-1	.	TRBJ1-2	CASSLTGLTYGYTF	TGCGCCAGCAGCTTGACAGGGTTAACCTATGGCTACACCTTC
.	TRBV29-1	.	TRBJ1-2	CSVEWEGNYGYTF	TGCAGCGTTGAATGGGAGGGTAACTATGGCTACACCTTC
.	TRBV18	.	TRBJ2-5	CASSPRETQYF	TGTGCCAGCTCACCCCGGGAGACCCAGTACTTC
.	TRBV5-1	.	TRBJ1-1	CASSLINEGGSQNTEAFF	TGCGCCAGCAGCTTGATTAATGAGGGTGGGTCCCAGAACACTGAAGCTTTCTTT
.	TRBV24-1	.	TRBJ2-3	CATSDLRADTQYF	TGTGCCACCAGTGACCTGAGAGCAGATACGCAGTATTTT
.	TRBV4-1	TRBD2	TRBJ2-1	CASSQVLAGGTNNEQFF	TGCGCCAGCAGCCAAGTACTAGCGGGGGGGACGAACAATGAGCAGTTCTTC
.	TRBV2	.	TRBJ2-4	CASSAPLGNRVGDIQYF	TGTGCCAGCAGTGCACCCCTTGGGAACAGGGTGGGGGACATTCAGTACTTC
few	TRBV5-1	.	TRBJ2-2	CASSTTGLNTGELFF	TGCGCCAGCAGCACGACAGGACTGAACACCGGGGAGCTGTTTTTT
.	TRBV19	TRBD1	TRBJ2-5	CASSIFPGTEETQYF	TGTGCCAGTAGCATTTTTCCCGGGACAGAAGAGACCCAGTACTTC
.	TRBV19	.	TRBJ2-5	CASSEQLQETQYF	TGTGCCAGTAGTGAACAGCTTCAAGAGACCCAGTACTTC
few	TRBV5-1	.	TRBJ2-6	CASSFRGGANVLTF	TGCGCCAGCAGCTTCAGGGGTGGGGCCAACGTCCTGACTTTC
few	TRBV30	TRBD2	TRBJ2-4	CAWSETSGRLQYF	TGTGCCTGGAGTGAGACTAGCGGGAGGCTTCAGTACTTC
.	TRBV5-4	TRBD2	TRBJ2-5	CASSFDPGLAQETQYF	TGTGCCAGCAGCTTTGATCCGGGACTAGCACAAGAGACCCAGTACTTC
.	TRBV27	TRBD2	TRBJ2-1	CASTPSLAESYNEQFF	TGTGCCAGCACCCCCTCACTAGCGGAATCCTACAATGAGCAGTTCTTC
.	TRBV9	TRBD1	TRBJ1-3	CASSTTGEGGNTIYF	TGTGCCAGCAGCACGACAGGGGAGGGAGGAAACACCATATATTTT
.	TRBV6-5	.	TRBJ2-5	CASSYFRARGETQYF	TGTGCCAGCAGTTACTTCAGGGCGAGAGGAGAGACCCAGTACTTC
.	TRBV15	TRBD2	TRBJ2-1	CATSGRTSGRASYNEQFF	TGTGCCACCAGCGGACGGACTAGCGGGAGGGCCTCCTACAATGAGCAGTTCTTC